This T cell receptor (beta chain) comes out of a study of shared clonotypes between healthy human individuals. Germline CDR1 reads LGHNA; CDR2 reads YNFKEQ. The CDR3 is 16 residues long. V dropped 0 bases and J dropped 2 bases, with 11 bases sitting between them. Repertoires were generated with immunoSEQ multiplex PCR, while TCRdb's copy carries only in-frame clones and drops some. This table has around 940,000 clones, around 80% appearing once. This clone appeared a few times. The specimen was memory CD4+ T cells sorted from blood. Subset defined: CD45RA-negative fraction. This clonotype originated in a man between 18 and 35 years old in good health. The rearrangement joins TRBV4-2 to TRBJ1-3; D remains ambiguous. CDR3 protein: CASSQENMGPGNTIYF. For the CDR3, the DNA is TGTGCCAGCAGCCAAGAAAACATGGGTCCTGGAAACACCATATATTTT.